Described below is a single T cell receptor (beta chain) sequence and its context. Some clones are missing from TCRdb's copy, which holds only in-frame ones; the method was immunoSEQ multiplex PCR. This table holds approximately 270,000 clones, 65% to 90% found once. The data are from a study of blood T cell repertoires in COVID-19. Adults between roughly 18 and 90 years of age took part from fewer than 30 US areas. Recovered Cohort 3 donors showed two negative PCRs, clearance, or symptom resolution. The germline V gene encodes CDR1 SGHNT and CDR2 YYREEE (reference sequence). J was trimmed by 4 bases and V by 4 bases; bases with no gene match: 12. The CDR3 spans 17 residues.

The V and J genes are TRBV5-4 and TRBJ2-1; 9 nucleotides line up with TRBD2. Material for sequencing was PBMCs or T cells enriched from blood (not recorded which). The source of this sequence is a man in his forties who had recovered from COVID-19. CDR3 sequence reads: CASSQGSGGNKYNEQFF. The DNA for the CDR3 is TGTGCCAGCAGCCAAGGGAGCGGGGGGAACAAATACAATGAGCAGTTCTTC.